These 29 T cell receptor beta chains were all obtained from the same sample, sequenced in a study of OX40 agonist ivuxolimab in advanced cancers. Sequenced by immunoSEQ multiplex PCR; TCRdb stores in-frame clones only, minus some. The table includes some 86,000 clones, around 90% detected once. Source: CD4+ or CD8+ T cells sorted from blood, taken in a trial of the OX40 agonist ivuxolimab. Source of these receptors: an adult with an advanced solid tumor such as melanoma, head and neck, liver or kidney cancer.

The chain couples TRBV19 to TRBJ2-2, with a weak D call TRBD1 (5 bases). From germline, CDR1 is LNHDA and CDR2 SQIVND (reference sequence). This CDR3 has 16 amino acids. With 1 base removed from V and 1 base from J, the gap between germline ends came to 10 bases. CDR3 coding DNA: TGTGCCAGTAGTATAGGAAGACAGATGAACACCGGGGAGCTGTTTTTT. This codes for CASSIGRQMNTGELFF.

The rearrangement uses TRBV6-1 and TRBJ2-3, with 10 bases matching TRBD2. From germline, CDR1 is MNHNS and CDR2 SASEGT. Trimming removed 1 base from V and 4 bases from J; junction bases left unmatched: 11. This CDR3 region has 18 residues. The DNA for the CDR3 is TGTGCCAGCAGTGAAGTTGGGGTCCTAGCGGGAGTATCAGATACGCAGTATTTT. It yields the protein CASSEVGVLAGVSDTQYF.

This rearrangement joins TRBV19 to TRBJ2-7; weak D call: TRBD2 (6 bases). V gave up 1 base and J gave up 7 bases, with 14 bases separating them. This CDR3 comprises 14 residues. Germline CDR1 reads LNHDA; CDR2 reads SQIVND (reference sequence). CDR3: CASSIGGLVAEQYF. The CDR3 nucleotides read TGTGCCAGTAGTATAGGGGGACTGGTCGCGGAGCAGTACTTC.

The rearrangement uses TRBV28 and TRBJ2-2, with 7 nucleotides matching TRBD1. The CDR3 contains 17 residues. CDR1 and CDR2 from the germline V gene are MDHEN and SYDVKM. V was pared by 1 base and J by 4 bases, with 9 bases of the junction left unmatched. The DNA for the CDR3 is TGTGCCAGCAGTTTATCCTCCGGGACAGTACTCACCGGGGAGCTGTTTTTT. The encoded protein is CASSLSSGTVLTGELFF. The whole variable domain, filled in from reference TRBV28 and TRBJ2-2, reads DVKVTQSSRYLVKRTGEKVFLECVQDMDHENMFWYRQDPGLGLRLIYFSYDVKMKEKGDIPEGYSVSREKKERFSLILESASTNQTSMYLCASSLSSGTVLTGELFFGEGSRLTVL.

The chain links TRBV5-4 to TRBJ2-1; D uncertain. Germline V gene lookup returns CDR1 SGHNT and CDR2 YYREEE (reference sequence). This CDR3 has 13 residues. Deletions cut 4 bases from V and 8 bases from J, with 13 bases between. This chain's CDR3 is CASSDTSKDEQFF. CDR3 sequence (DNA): TGTGCCAGCAGCGATACTTCTAAGGATGAGCAGTTCTTC. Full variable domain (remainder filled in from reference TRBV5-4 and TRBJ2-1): ETGVTQSPTHLIKTRGQQVTLRCSSQSGHNTVSWYQQALGQGPQFIFQYYREEENGRGNFPPRFSGLQFPNYSSELNVNALELDDSALYLCASSDTSKDEQFFGPGTRLTVL.

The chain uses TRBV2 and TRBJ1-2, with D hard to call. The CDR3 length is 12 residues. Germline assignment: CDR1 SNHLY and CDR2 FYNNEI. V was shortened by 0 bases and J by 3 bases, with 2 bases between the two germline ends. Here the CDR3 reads CASSEAYYGYTF. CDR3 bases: TGTGCCAGCAGTGAAGCCTACTATGGCTACACCTTC.

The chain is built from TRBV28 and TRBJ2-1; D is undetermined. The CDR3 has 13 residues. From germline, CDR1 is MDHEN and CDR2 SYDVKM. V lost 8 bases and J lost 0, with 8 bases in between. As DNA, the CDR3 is TGTGCCAGCGAAGCCCGCTCCTACAATGAGCAGTTCTTC. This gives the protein CASEARSYNEQFF.

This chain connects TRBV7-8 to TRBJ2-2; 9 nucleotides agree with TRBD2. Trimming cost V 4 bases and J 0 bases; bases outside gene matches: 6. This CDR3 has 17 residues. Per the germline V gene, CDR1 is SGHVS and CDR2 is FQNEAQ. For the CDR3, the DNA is TGTGCCAGCAGCTCCCGGCTAGCGGGATCGAACACCGGGGAGCTGTTTTTT. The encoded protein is CASSSRLAGSNTGELFF. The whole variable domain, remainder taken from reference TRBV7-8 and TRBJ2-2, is GAGVSQSPRYKVAKRGQDVALRCDPISGHVSLFWYQQALGQGPEFLTYFQNEAQLDKSGLPSDRFFAERPEGSVSTLKIQRTQQEDSAVYLCASSSRLAGSNTGELFFGEGSRLTVL.

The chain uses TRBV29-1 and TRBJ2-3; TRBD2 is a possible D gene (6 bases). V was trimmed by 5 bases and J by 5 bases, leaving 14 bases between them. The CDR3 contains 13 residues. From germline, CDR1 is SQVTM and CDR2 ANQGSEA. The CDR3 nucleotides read TGCAGCGTTTTTGCGGGAATTGGAGATACGCAGTATTTT. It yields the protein CSVFAGIGDTQYF.

CDR3 sequence (DNA): TGTGCCAGCAGCCGACCGGGAGAGGGAGGGGAGCAGTACTTC. Encoded protein: CASSRPGEGGEQYF. This sequence joins TRBV21-1 and TRBJ2-7; the DNA was not used to check the table's D call, TRBD2. TRBV21-1 is given as a pseudogene. CDR3 size: 14 residues.

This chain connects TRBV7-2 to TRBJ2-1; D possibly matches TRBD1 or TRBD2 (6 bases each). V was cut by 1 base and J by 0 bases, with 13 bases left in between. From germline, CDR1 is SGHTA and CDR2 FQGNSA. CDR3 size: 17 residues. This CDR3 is CASSLGIGGLSYNEQFF. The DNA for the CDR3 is TGTGCCAGCAGCTTAGGCATCGGGGGCCTCTCCTACAATGAGCAGTTCTTC.

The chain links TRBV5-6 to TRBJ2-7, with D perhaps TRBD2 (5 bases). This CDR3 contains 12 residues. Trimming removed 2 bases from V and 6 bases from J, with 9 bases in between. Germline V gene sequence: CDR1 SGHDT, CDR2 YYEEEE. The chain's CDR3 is CASSFGLGEQYF. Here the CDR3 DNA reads TGTGCCAGCAGCTTCGGACTCGGCGAGCAGTACTTC.

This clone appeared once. The CDR3, as DNA: TGTGCCAGCAGCTTAAGAATGGTGGTAGGGGGCTCTGGAAACACCATATATTTT. As protein: CASSLRMVVGGSGNTIYF. The V gene is TRBV7-8, the J gene TRBJ1-3; possibly TRBD1 for D (6 bases). This CDR3 spans 18 amino acids. Trimming shortened V by 2 bases and J by 0 bases, and 17 bases separated the two germline ends. Germline CDR1 and CDR2: SGHVS and FQNEAQ.

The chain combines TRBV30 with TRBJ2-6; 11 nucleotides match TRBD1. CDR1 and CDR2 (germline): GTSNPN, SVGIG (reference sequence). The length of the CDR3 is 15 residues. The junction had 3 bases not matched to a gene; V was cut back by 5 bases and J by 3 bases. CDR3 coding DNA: TGTGCCTGGGAGGACAGGGGGCTTGGGGCCAACGTCCTGACTTTC. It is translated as CAWEDRGLGANVLTF.

CDR3 sequence (DNA): TGTGCCACCAGCAGAGATCTAGGCCGGTCCGCCGGGCAGTACTTC. This gives the protein CATSRDLGRSAGQYF. V gene TRBV15 combines with J gene TRBJ2-7; D remains unclear. CDR1 and CDR2 from the germline V gene are LNHNV and YYDKDF (reference sequence). The V and J ends lost 0 bases and 9 bases respectively, with 18 bases between them. The CDR3 runs to 15 residues. Combining the CDR3 with reference TRBV15 and TRBJ2-7 gives the whole variable domain DAMVIQNPRYQVTQFGKPVTLSCSQTLNHNVMYWYQQKSSQAPKLLFHYYDKDFNNEADTPDNFQSRRPNTSFCFLDIRSPGLGDTAMYLCATSRDLGRSAGQYFGPGTRLTVT.

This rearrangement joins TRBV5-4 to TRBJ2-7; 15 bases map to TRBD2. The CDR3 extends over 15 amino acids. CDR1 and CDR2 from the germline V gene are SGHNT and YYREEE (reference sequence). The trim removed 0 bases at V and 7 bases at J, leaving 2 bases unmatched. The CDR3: CASSLVGLAGGEQYF. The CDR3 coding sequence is TGTGCCAGCAGCTTGGTGGGACTAGCGGGGGGTGAGCAGTACTTC.

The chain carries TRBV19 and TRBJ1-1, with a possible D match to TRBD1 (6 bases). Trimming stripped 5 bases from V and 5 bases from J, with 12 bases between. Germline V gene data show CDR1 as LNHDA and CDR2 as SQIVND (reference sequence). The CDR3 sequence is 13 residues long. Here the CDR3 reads CASSVGHPTEAFF. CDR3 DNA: TGTGCCAGTAGTGTGGGACATCCGACTGAAGCTTTCTTT.

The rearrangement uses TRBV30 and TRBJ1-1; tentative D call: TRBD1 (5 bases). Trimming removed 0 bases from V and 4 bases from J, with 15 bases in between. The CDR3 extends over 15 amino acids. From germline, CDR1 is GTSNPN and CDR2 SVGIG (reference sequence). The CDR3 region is CAWSVNGRGGTEAFF. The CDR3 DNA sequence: TGTGCCTGGAGTGTAAACGGCCGGGGGGGCACTGAAGCTTTCTTT.

The CDR3 nucleotides read TGTGCCAGCAAGAGGACTAGCGGGGGCGAGGCGACGCAGTATTTT. It is translated as CASKRTSGGEATQYF. This chain uses TRBV6-1 with TRBJ2-3, with TRBD2 matching 13 bases. Germline V gene sequence: CDR1 MNHNS, CDR2 SASEGT. This CDR3 comprises 15 residues. V dropped 7 bases and J dropped 9; count of bases not matched to a gene: 10.

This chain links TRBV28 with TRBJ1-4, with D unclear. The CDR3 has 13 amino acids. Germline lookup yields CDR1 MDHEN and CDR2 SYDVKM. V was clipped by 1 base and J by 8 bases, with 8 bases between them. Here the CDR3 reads CASSLLLGEKLFF. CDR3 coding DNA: TGTGCCAGCAGTTTATTACTCGGGGAAAAACTGTTTTTT.

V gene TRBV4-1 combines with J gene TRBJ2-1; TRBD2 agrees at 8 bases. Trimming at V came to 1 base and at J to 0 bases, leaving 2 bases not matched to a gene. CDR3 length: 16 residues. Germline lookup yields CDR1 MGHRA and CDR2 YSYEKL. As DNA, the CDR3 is TGCGCCAGCAGCCAAGGGAGCGGGAGCTCCTACAATGAGCAGTTCTTC. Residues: CASSQGSGSSYNEQFF.

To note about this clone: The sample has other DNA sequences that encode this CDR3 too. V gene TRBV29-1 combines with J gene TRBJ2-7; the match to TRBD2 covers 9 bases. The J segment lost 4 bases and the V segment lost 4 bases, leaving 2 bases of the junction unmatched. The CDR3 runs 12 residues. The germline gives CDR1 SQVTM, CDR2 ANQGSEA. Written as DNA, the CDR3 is TGCAGCGTTGTAGCGGGAGTATACGAGCAGTACTTC. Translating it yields CSVVAGVYEQYF.

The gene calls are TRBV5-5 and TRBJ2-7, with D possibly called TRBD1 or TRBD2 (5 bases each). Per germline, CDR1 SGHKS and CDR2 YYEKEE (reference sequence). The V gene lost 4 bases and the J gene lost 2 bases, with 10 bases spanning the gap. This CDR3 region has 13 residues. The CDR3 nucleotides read TGTGCCAGCAGCGCACCGGGGCCCTACGAGCAGTACTTC. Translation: CASSAPGPYEQYF.

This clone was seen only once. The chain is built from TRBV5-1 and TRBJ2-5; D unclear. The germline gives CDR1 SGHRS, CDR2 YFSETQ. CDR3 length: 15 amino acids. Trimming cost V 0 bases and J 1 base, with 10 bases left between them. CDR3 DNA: TGCGCCAGCAGCTTGGAGCCGGGTACCCAAGAGACCCAGTACTTC. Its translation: CASSLEPGTQETQYF. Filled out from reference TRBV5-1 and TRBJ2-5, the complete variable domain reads KAGVTQTPRYLIKTRGQQVTLSCSPISGHRSVSWYQQTPGQGLQFLFEYFSETQRNKGNFPGRFSGRQFSNSRSEMNVSTLELGDSALYLCASSLEPGTQETQYFGPGTRLLVL.

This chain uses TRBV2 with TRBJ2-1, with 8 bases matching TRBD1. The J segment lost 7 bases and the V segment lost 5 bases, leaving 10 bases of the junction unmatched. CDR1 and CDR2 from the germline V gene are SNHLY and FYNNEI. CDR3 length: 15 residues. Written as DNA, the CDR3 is TGTGCCAGCAGTCGTGACAGGGGAATGGGGAATGAGCAGTTCTTC. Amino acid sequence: CASSRDRGMGNEQFF.

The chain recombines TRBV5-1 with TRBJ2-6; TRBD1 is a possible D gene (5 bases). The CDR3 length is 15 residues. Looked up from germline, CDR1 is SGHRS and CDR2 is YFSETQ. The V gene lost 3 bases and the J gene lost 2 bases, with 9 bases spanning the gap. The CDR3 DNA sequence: TGCGCCAGCAGCTCCGCAGGGACTGGGGCCAACGTCCTGACTTTC. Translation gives CASSSAGTGANVLTF.

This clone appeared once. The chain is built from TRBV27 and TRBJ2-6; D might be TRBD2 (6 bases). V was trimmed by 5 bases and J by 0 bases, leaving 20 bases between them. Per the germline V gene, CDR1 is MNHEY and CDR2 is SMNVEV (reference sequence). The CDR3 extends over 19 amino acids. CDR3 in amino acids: CASSPVRGTGSSGANVLTF. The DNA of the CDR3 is TGTGCCAGCAGTCCGGTCCGCGGGACGGGGAGCTCTGGGGCCAACGTCCTGACTTTC.

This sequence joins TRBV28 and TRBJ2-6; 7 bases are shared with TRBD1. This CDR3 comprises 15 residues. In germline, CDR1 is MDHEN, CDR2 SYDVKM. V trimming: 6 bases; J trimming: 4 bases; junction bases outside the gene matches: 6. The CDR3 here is CASRETGSGANVLTF. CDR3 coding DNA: TGTGCCAGCAGGGAGACAGGGTCCGGGGCCAACGTCCTGACTTTC.

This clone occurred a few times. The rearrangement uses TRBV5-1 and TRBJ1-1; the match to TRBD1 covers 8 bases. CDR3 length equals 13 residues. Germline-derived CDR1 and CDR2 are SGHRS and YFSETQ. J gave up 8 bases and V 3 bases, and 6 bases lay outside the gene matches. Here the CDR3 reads CASSSWTGTEAFF. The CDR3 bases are TGCGCCAGCAGCTCGTGGACAGGGACGGAAGCTTTCTTT.